This TCR beta chain was sequenced during a study of T-cell memory formation after mild COVID-19. Study results and limitations: The study found balanced CD4/CD8 in clones contracting day 15 to 85 and a CD4+ lean in later expanders.

This clonotype was picked up a small number of times. As yet, its antigen is unknown. The V and J ends lost 9 bases and 1 base respectively, with 11 bases between them. The CDR3 contains 13 residues. Germline V gene data show CDR1 as KGHDR and CDR2 as SFDVKD. TCRdb re-derived calls from the 5' RACE reads in MiXCR, one entry per CDR3 protein. Seen here are about half a million distinct CDR3 sequences, around a sixth observed once, and the top ten hold approximately 13%. The clonotype was recovered from an adult woman who had mild COVID-19 (a few samples of this study predate the infection). Cell type and time point are not known. Sequencing was carried out using PBMCs or a T cell subset sorted from them (not recorded which). The chain recombines TRBV24-1 with TRBJ1-1; D call uncertain. CDR3 in DNA: TGTGCCACCGGAGCCGGAAAGAACACTGAAGCTTTCTTT. This gives the protein CATGAGKNTEAFF.